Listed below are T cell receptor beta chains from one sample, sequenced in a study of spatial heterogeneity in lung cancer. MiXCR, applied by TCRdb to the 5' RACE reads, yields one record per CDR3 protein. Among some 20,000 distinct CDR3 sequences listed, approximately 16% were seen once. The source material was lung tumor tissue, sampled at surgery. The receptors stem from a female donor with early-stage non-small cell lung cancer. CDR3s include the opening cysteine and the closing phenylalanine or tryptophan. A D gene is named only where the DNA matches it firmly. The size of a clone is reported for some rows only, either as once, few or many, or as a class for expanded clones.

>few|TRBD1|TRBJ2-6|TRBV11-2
TGTGCCAGCAGCCAGGACAGGGGGCTGGGGGCCAACGTCCTGACTTTC
CASSQDRGLGANVLTF
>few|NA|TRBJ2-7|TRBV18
TGTGCCAGCTCCCGTGAAGACTGGTACGAGCAGTACTTC
CASSREDWYEQYF
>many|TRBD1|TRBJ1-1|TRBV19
TGTGCCAGTAGTATATCTCGGACAGGTATAGAAGCTTTCTTT
CASSISRTGIEAFF
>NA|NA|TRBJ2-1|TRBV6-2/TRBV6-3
TGTGCCAGCAGTTACACAGTGGTCCACAATGAGCAGTTCTTC
CASSYTVVHNEQFF
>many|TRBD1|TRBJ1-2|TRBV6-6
TGTGCCAGCAGTTACTCTACAGGGGGCGGTGGCTACACCTTC
CASSYSTGGGGYTF
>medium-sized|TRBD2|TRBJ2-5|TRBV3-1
TGTGCCAGCAGCCAAGTTCGGGGGGAGAGAGGGACCCAGTACTTC
CASSQVRGERGTQYF
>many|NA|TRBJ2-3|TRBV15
TGTGCCACCAGCAGAGTGAGGGGGGTCAGCACAGATACGCAGTATTTT
CATSRVRGVSTDTQYF
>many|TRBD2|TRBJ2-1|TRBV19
TGTGCCAGACACCCGGGACTAGCGGGGTGGAATGAGCAGTTCTTC
CARHPGLAGWNEQFF
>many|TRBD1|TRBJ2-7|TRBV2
TGTGCCAGCAACCGGGACAGGGGTTACGAGCAGTACTTC
CASNRDRGYEQYF
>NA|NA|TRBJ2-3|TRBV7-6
TGTGCCAGCAGCAAAGGTGTAGCTGCAGATACGCAGTATTTT
CASSKGVAADTQYF
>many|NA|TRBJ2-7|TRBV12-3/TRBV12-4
TGTGCCAGCAGTTTGATGTCGGGGAGCTCCTACGAGCAGTACTTC
CASSLMSGSSYEQYF
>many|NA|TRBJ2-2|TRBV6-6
TGTGCCAGCGGGTCCGGAGGGGCGGTCACCGGGGAGCTGTTTTTT
CASGSGGAVTGELFF
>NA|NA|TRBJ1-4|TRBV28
TGTGCCAGCAGTCTCCGTAATAATGAAAAACTGTTTTTT
CASSLRNNEKLFF
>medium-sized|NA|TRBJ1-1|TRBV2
TGTGCCAGCAGTCTCAGGGTTGTGAACACTGAAGCTTTCTTT
CASSLRVVNTEAFF
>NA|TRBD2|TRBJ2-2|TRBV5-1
TGCGCCAGCAGCCGCAACGCGGGAGCGGTCGGGGAGCTGTTTTTT
CASSRNAGAVGELFF
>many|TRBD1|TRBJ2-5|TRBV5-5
TGTGCCAGCAGCTCGGATAGGACAGGGGGCTTGGAGACCCAGTACTTC
CASSSDRTGGLETQYF
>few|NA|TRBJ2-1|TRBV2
TGTGCCAGCAGTGGCCAAGACAATGAGCAGTTCTTC
CASSGQDNEQFF
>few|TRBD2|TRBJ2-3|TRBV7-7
TGTGCTAGCAGCCCGGGGACTAGCGGGTTCACAGATACGCAGTATTTT
CASSPGTSGFTDTQYF